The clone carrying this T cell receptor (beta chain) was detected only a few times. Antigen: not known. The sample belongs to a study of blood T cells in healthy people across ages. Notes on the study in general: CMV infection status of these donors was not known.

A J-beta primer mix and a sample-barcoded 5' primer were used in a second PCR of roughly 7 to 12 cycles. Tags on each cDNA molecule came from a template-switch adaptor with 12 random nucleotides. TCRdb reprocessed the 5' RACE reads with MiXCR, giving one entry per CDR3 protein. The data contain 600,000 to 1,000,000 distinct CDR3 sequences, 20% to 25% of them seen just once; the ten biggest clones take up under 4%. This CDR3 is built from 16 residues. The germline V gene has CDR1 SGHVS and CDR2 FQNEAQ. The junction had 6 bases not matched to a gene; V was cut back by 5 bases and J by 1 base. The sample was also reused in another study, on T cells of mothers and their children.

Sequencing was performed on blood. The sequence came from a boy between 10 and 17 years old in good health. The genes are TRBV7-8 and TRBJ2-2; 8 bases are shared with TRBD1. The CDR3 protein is CASSPTGTGNTGELFF. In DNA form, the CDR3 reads TGTGCCAGCAGCCCGACCGGGACAGGGAACACCGGGGAGCTGTTTTTT.